The 24 T cell receptor beta chains reported below all come from one sample, sequenced in a study of blood T cell repertoires in COVID-19. TCRdb's copy holds only in-frame clones and misses some; the assay was immunoSEQ multiplex PCR. This sample has about 150,000 clones, with 87% found just once. The sample comprised peripheral blood. The receptors were gathered from a man older than 75 with acute or convalescent COVID-19.

This chain connects TRBV7-2 to TRBJ1-5, with D possibly TRBD1 on 6 matching bases. Trimming took off 5 bases at V and 2 bases at J, with 19 bases between the two ends. Germline values: CDR1 SGHTA, CDR2 FQGNSA. The CDR3 consists of 17 residues. This chain's CDR3 is CASSLLTGRFGNQPQHF. The CDR3 DNA sequence: TGTGCCAGCAGCCTCCTGACAGGTAGATTTGGCAATCAGCCCCAGCATTTT.

The V call is TRBV2, the J call TRBJ1-2; 7 bases match TRBD1. The CDR3 extends over 11 amino acids. Germline V gene lookup returns CDR1 SNHLY and CDR2 FYNNEI. V trimming: 8 bases; J trimming: 5 bases; junction bases outside the gene matches: 2. The CDR3 sequence: CASSQGYGYTF. The CDR3 DNA reads TGTGCCAGCTCACAGGGGTATGGCTACACCTTC.

This chain links TRBV6-5 with TRBJ1-6; the match to TRBD1 covers 7 bases. J gave up 7 bases and V 7 bases, and 10 bases lay outside the gene matches. The V gene's germline CDR1 is MNHEY and CDR2 SVGAGI. The CDR3 contains 15 residues. DNA for the CDR3: TGTGCCAGCACCTCCCAGGGGGGTGGAAATTCACCCCTCCACTTT. Its protein is CASTSQGGGNSPLHF.

This chain connects TRBV11-2 to TRBJ2-5; TRBD2 aligns across 8 bases. The V and J ends lost 5 bases and 5 bases, in that order; junction bases with no gene match: 7. CDR1 is SGHAT and CDR2 is FQNNGV in the germline V gene. There are 14 residues in the CDR3. This chain's CDR3 is CASSRRTSRETQYF. DNA of the CDR3: TGTGCCAGCAGCCGACGGACTAGCAGGGAGACCCAGTACTTC.

This chain connects TRBV7-2 to TRBJ2-2, with unresolved D. Germline values: CDR1 SGHTA, CDR2 FQGNSA. V was shortened by 6 bases and J by 7 bases, with 6 bases between the two germline ends. This CDR3 region has 11 residues. CDR3 sequence: CASRYGGELFF. The CDR3 region has the DNA TGTGCCAGCAGATACGGCGGGGAGCTGTTTTTT.

V gene TRBV5-1 combines with J gene TRBJ2-7; 9 nucleotides line up with TRBD2. Germline-derived CDR1 and CDR2 are SGHRS and YFSETQ. The ends lost 0 bases at V and 7 bases at J; junction bases unmatched: 11. This CDR3 has 16 residues. In DNA, the CDR3 is TGCGCCAGCAGCTTGGGGGTAGCGGGAGACCTCGGGGAGCAGTACTTC. This gives the protein CASSLGVAGDLGEQYF.

The gene calls are TRBV10-3 and TRBJ2-5, with 12 bases lining up with TRBD2. This CDR3 region has 14 residues. The germline V gene encodes CDR1 ENHRY and CDR2 SYGVKD. Losses at the gene ends were 7 bases for V and 1 base for J; bases not matched to a gene: 1. DNA for the CDR3: TGTGCCATCAAGGGACTAGCGGGCCAAGAGACCCAGTACTTC. It codes for CAIKGLAGQETQYF.

The gene calls are TRBV18 and TRBJ2-7; TRBD1 matches at 8 bases. The CDR3 totals 13 residues. Germline V gives CDR1 KGHSH, CDR2 LQKENI. V was pared by 4 bases and J by 4 bases, with 3 bases of the junction left unmatched. CDR3 in DNA: TGTGCCAGCTCACGACAGGGGCGGTACGAGCAGTACTTC. This codes for CASSRQGRYEQYF. Looking up the rest from reference TRBV18 and TRBJ2-7 gives the full variable domain: NAGVMQNPRHLVRRRGQEARLRCSPMKGHSHVYWYRQLPEEGLKFMVYLQKENIIDESGMPKERFSAEFPKEGPSILRIQQVVRGDSAAYFCASSRQGRYEQYFGPGTRLTVT.

V and J are TRBV11-2 and TRBJ1-5; no definite D call. The CDR3 is 15 residues long. The germline V and J ends were trimmed by 1 base and 7 bases, with 14 bases remaining between them. CDR1 and CDR2 from the germline V gene are SGHAT and FQNNGV. Here the CDR3 reads CASSLGAVWNQPQHF. For the CDR3, the DNA is TGTGCCAGCAGCTTAGGGGCAGTCTGGAACCAGCCCCAGCATTTT.

The chain combines TRBV10-2 with TRBJ2-1, with 14 positions matching TRBD2. CDR1 WSHSY and CDR2 SAAADI come from the germline V gene. The CDR3 runs 15 residues. Unmatched junction bases numbered 3, after V lost 2 bases and J lost 9 bases. The CDR3 loop is CASSEGTSGSGEQFF. Here the CDR3 DNA reads TGCGCCAGCAGTGAGGGGACTAGCGGGAGTGGTGAGCAGTTCTTC.

This clone was observed a single time. The rearrangement uses TRBV5-6 and TRBJ2-7, with 8 nucleotides matching TRBD1. The CDR3 is 15 amino acids. Germline values: CDR1 SGHDT, CDR2 YYEEEE. The V and J ends lost 3 bases and 2 bases, in that order; junction bases with no gene match: 7. CDR3 amino acids: CASSSRGHTAYEQYF. The CDR3, as DNA: TGTGCCAGCAGCTCCAGGGGGCATACGGCCTACGAGCAGTACTTC.

The chain recombines TRBV27 with TRBJ1-6; possibly TRBD1 for D (6 bases). This CDR3 has 15 amino acids. Trimming left V 6 bases short and J 4 bases short, with 13 bases between. In germline, CDR1 is MNHEY, CDR2 SMNVEV (reference sequence). The CDR3, as DNA: TGTGCCAGCAGCGGAAGGGGGTTTTATAATTCACCCCTCCACTTT. Its protein product is CASSGRGFYNSPLHF.

The chain carries TRBV10-3 and TRBJ2-5, with 7 bases identical to TRBD2. The CDR3 has 12 residues. Germline lookup yields CDR1 ENHRY and CDR2 SYGVKD. V shed 6 bases and J 4 bases; nucleotides not matched to a gene: 2. The CDR3 spells CAISREGETQYF. For the CDR3, the DNA is TGTGCCATCAGCAGGGAGGGAGAGACCCAGTACTTC.

V and J are TRBV21-1 and TRBJ2-7; the D call TRBD1 from the table was never checked on the DNA. TRBV21-1 is a documented pseudogene. There are 15 residues in the CDR3. This CDR3 reads CASSSRDRGSWEQYF. The CDR3 bases are TGTGCCAGCAGCAGCCGGGACAGGGGGTCTTGGGAGCAGTACTTC.

This clone is a singleton in its sample. The chain carries TRBV12-3 or TRBV12-4 and TRBJ1-2; TRBD1 aligns across 7 bases. This CDR3 spans 13 amino acids. Unmatched junction bases numbered 3, after V lost 6 bases and J lost 2 bases. The CDR3 loop is CASSPGQNYGYTF. CDR3 in DNA: TGTGCCAGCAGCCCGGGACAGAACTATGGCTACACCTTC.

The chain uses TRBV6-5 and TRBJ1-6; perhaps TRBD1 as D (6 bases). Trimming removed 6 bases at V and 10 bases at J, with 16 bases between. Germline V CDR1 and CDR2: MNHEY, SVGAGI. This CDR3 region has 14 residues. The CDR3 nucleotides are TGTGCCAGCAGGAGCACAGGGTTTGAGTCACCCCTCCACTTT. This codes for CASRSTGFESPLHF.

This chain uses TRBV7-9 with TRBJ1-3; tentative D call: TRBD1 (5 bases). Looked up from germline, CDR1 is SEHNR and CDR2 is FQNEAQ (reference sequence). The CDR3 is 15 amino acids. V was pared by 1 base and J by 2 bases, with 9 bases between. The CDR3 loop is CASSLGRTTGNTIYF. CDR3 sequence (DNA): TGTGCCAGCAGCTTAGGTCGGACAACTGGAAACACCATATATTTT.

The chain joins TRBV6-6 to TRBJ1-6; no clear D. CDR3 size: 13 residues. Looked up from germline, CDR1 is MNHNY and CDR2 is SVGAGI (reference sequence). The germline V and J ends were trimmed by 0 bases and 9 bases, with 6 bases remaining between them. The CDR3: CASSYSKSSPLHF. The CDR3 DNA is TGTGCCAGCAGTTACTCGAAGAGTTCACCCCTCCACTTT.

V and J are TRBV28 and TRBJ1-2, with D perhaps matching TRBD1 (6 bases). This CDR3 has 14 residues. Germline V lookup: CDR1 MDHEN, CDR2 SYDVKM. The V gene lost 5 bases and the J gene lost 4 bases, with 14 bases spanning the gap. CDR3 nucleotide sequence: TGTGCCAGCAGTACAACCGGGACAATCTATGGCTACACCTTC. Encoded protein: CASSTTGTIYGYTF.

This chain connects TRBV29-1 to TRBJ2-1, with TRBD2 identical over 9 bases. The V gene end was trimmed by 7 bases and the J gene end by 0 bases; junction bases not matched to a gene: 4. CDR1 SQVTM and CDR2 ANQGSEA come from the germline V gene. The CDR3 runs to 14 residues. CDR3 nucleotides: TGCAGCGGCGGGGGGGACAGCTCCTACAATGAGCAGTTCTTC. Residues: CSGGGDSSYNEQFF.

This clone was seen once. The chain joins TRBV6-5 to TRBJ1-1; 8 bases are a match to TRBD1. The CDR3 has 12 amino acids. V gave up 6 bases and J gave up 7 bases; unmatched junction bases: 4. Germline lookup yields CDR1 MNHEY and CDR2 SVGAGI. For the CDR3, the DNA is TGTGCCAGCAGCTTCACAGGGGGTGAAGCTTTCTTT. It translates to CASSFTGGEAFF.

The rearrangement joins TRBV2 to TRBJ1-2; D might be TRBD1 (5 bases). Germline V gives CDR1 SNHLY, CDR2 FYNNEI. CDR3 length: 12 residues. With 6 bases removed from V and 6 bases from J, the gap between germline ends came to 11 bases. CDR3 region: CASRQGSDGYTF. DNA of the CDR3: TGTGCCAGCAGGCAGGGCTCGGATGGCTACACCTTC.

The chain carries TRBV6-5 and TRBJ2-7; TRBD2 matches 9 bases. This CDR3 has 14 residues. With V trimmed by 7 bases and J by 4 bases, 8 bases remained unmatched. Germline assignment: CDR1 MNHEY and CDR2 SVGAGI. The CDR3 here is CASNLPSGAYEQYF. CDR3 DNA sequence: TGTGCCAGCAACTTACCTAGCGGGGCATACGAGCAGTACTTC.

The sample holds one count of this clone. V usage is TRBV19 and J usage is TRBJ2-1; 11 positions match TRBD2. CDR1 is LNHDA and CDR2 is SQIVND in the germline V gene (reference sequence). Germline trimming cut 5 bases from V and 6 bases from J; bases unmatched to any gene: 9. The CDR3 covers 16 residues. As DNA, the CDR3 is TGTGCCAGTAGTCCCCGCGAGGGACTAGCGGTCAATGAGCAGTTCTTC. Its translation: CASSPREGLAVNEQFF.